This TCR beta chain originates from a study of Graves' ophthalmopathy and Graves' hyperthyroidism. This CDR3 region has 13 residues. V gave up 4 bases and J gave up 7 bases, with 14 bases separating them. The germline V gene encodes CDR1 SGHRS and CDR2 YFSETQ. With regard to this clonotype: Its antigen is unidentified.

RNA transcripts served as template for amplifying TCR beta CDR3 sequences. The first round was an RT-PCR with HTBI primers, and the second round was a multiplex PCR. A single record per CDR3 protein comes from TCRdb applying MiXCR to the multiplex PCR reads. Of over a million distinct CDR3 sequences in the sample, about two fifths were seen once. Study-wide findings and caveats: The model predicted ophthalmopathy progression with roughly 70% sensitivity and under 75% specificity.

Hyperthyroidism cases were recent diagnoses of under 2 months' duration in people aged 18 to 65. Thyroid ultrasound, orbital computed tomography, TRAb, serum thyroxine and clinical symptoms formed the basis of diagnosis. This sequence joins TRBV5-1 and TRBJ1-2, with D possibly matching TRBD1 (5 bases). This clonotype originated in an adult man with Graves' hyperthyroidism. Material: peripheral blood or thyroid tissue (not recorded which). CDR3 sequence: CASSREGTGGYTF. The CDR3 nucleotides are TGCGCCAGCAGCAGGGAAGGGACCGGTGGCTACACCTTC. Using reference TRBV5-1 and TRBJ1-2 for the parts outside the CDR3, the full variable domain is KAGVTQTPRYLIKTRGQQVTLSCSPISGHRSVSWYQQTPGQGLQFLFEYFSETQRNKGNFPGRFSGRQFSNSRSEMNVSTLELGDSALYLCASSREGTGGYTFGSGTRLTVV.